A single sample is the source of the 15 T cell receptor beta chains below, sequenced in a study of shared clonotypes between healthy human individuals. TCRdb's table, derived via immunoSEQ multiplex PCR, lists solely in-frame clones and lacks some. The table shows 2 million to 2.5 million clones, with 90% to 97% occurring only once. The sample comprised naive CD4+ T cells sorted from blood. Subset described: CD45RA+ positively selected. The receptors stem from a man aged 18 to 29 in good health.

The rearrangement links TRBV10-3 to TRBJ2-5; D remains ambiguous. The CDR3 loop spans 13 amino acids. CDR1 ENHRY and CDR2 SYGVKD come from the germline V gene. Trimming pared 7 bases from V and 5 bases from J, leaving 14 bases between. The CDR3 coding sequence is TGTGCCATCACAAACAATCAGAGGGAGACCCAGTACTTC. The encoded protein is CAITNNQRETQYF.

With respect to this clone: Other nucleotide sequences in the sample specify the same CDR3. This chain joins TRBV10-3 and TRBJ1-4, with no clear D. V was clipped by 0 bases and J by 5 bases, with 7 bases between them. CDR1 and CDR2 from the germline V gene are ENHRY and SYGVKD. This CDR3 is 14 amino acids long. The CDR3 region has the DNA TGTGCCATCAGTGAGTCCAATGGGAATGAAAAACTGTTTTTT. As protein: CAISESNGNEKLFF.

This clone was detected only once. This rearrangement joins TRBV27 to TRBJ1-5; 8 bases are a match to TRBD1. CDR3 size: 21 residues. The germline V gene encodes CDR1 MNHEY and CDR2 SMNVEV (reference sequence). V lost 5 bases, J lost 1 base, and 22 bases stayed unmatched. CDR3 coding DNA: TGTGCCAGCAGTCTAAGGCTGGCGCCGGGACAGGACGTTATGAGCAATCAGCCCCAGCATTTT. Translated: CASSLRLAPGQDVMSNQPQHF.

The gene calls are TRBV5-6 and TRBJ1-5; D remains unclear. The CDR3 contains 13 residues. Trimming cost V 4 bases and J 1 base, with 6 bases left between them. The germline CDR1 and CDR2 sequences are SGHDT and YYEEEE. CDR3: CASSRWSNQPQHF. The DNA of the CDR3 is TGTGCCAGCAGCCGCTGGAGCAATCAGCCCCAGCATTTT.

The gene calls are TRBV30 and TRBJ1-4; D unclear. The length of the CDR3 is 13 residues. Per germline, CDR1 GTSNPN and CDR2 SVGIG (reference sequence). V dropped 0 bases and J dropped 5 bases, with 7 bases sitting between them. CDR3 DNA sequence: TGTGCCTGGAGTGTACGGCAGAATGAAAAACTGTTTTTT. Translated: CAWSVRQNEKLFF.

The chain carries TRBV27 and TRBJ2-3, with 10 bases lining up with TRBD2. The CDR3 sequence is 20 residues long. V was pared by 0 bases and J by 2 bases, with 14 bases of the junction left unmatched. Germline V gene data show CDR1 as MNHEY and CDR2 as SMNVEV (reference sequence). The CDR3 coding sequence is TGTGCCAGCAGTTTATCGGGGACAGTTCGACTAGCGGGCCTCACAGATACGCAGTATTTT. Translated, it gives CASSLSGTVRLAGLTDTQYF.

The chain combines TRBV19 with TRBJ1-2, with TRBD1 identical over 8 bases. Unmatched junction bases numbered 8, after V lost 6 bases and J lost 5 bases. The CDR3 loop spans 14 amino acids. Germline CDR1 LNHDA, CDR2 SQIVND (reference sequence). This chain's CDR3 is CASRPQTGEYGYTF. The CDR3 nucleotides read TGTGCCAGTAGACCTCAGACAGGGGAGTATGGCTACACCTTC.

The CDR3: CASSDWTSTDTQYF. The CDR3 DNA is TGTGCCAGTAGCGATTGGACTAGCACAGATACGCAGTATTTT. The chain carries TRBV19 and TRBJ2-3; weak D call: TRBD2 (5 bases). Trimming left V 6 bases short and J 0 bases short, with 10 bases between. CDR1 is LNHDA and CDR2 is SQIVND in the germline V gene (reference sequence). There are 14 residues in the CDR3.

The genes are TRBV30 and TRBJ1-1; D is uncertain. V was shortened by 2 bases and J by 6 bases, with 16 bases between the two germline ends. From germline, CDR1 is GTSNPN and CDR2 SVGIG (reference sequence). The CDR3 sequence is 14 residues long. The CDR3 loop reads CAWSTGREIAEAFF. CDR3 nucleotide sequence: TGTGCCTGGAGTACCGGAAGGGAAATCGCTGAAGCTTTCTTT.

CDR3 bases: TGCAGCGTCGCAGGAGATATGAATGAAAAACTGTTTTTT. It translates to CSVAGDMNEKLFF. J is TRBJ1-4 and V is TRBV29-1; D remains ambiguous. V dropped 6 bases and J dropped 5 bases, with 13 bases sitting between them. The germline V gene has CDR1 SQVTM and CDR2 ANQGSEA. The CDR3 runs 13 residues.

The CDR3 DNA follows: TGTGCCAGCAGCTTAGACGGGAATTACGAGCAGTACTTC. Translating gives CASSLDGNYEQYF. V usage is TRBV7-2 and J usage is TRBJ2-7; D might be TRBD2 (5 bases). With 1 base removed from V and 4 bases from J, the gap between germline ends came to 8 bases. The germline V gene has CDR1 SGHTA and CDR2 FQGNSA. The CDR3 has 13 amino acids.

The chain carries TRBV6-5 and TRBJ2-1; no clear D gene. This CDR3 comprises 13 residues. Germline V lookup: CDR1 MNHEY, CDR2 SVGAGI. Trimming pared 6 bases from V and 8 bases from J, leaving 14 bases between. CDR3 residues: CASSPLVNDEQFF. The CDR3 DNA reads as TGTGCCAGCAGCCCCCTGGTTAACGATGAGCAGTTCTTC.

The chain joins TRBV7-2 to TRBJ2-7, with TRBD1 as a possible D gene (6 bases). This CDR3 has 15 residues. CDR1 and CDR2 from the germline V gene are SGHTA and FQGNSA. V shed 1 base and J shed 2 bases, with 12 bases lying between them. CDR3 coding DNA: TGTGCCAGCAGCTTAGAAAGGGGGACACCCTACGAGCAGTACTTC. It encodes CASSLERGTPYEQYF.

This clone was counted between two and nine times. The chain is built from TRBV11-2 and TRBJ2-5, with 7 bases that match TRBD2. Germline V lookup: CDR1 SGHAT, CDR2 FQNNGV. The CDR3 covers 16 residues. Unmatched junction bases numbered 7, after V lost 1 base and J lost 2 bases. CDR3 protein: CASSLAPGGYQETQYF. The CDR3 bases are TGTGCCAGCAGCTTAGCGCCGGGAGGATATCAAGAGACCCAGTACTTC.

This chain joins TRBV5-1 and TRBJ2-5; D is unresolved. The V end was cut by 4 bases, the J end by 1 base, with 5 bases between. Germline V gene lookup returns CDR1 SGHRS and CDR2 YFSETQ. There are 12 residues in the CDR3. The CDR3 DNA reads TGCGCCAGCAGCACTTTCCAAGAGACCCAGTACTTC. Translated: CASSTFQETQYF.